One TCR beta chain is described in this entry. This sample was included in a study of CD8+ T cells in alopecia areata. V lost 0 bases, J lost 4 bases, and 6 bases lay in between. CDR3 length: 13 amino acids. CDR1 is LNHNV, CDR2 YYDKDF, per germline (reference sequence). Samples from alopecia areata patients were lesional scalp punch biopsies and peripheral blood. Extraction and reverse transcription of RNA yielded cDNA as the sequencing template. Assay used: immunoSEQ multiplex PCR; TCRdb lists only in-frame clones, some missing. The sample consists of fewer than 20,000 clones, around 62% of them appearing once.

The chain is built from TRBV15 and TRBJ2-5; no clear D gene. This sequence was found in a human donor with alopecia areata. The material was skin, obtained at week 0. The CDR3 loop reads CATSRDLVETQYF. DNA for the CDR3: TGTGCCACCAGCAGAGACCTGGTAGAGACCCAGTACTTC.